Shown below are 12 T cell receptor beta chains from a single sample sequenced in a study of PD-1 blockade in classical Hodgkin lymphoma. Time point defined: cycle 4 day 1 (C4D1), after five to seven weeks of nivolumab. Autologous stem cell transplantation was followed by relapse in every patient, and brentuximab vedotin exposure varied. Clones were sequenced by immunoSEQ multiplex PCR, and TCRdb holds only the in-frame ones, with some missing. The repertoire has roughly 40,000 clones, around two thirds of them found once; the top ten carry approximately 3%. The material was peripheral blood mononuclear cells (PBMCs), obtained before the fourth cycle of nivolumab. These receptors were obtained from a human donor with classical Hodgkin lymphoma.

In this sample, this clone turned up a few times. The rearrangement links TRBV10-3 to TRBJ1-2; D may be TRBD1 (6 bases). Germline-derived CDR1 and CDR2 are ENHRY and SYGVKD. This CDR3 spans 13 amino acids. V was cut by 5 bases and J by 6 bases, with 13 bases left in between. CDR3 bases: TGTGCCATCAGTCCTCGGGGGGCTCATGGCTACACCTTC. Translating gives CAISPRGAHGYTF.

The CDR3 DNA is TGTGCCAGCAGCCCCCTCAATTGGTACGAGCAGTACTTC. Translation gives CASSPLNWYEQYF. The chain joins TRBV11-2 to TRBJ2-7; D gene uncertain. The V and J ends lost 5 bases and 4 bases respectively, with 12 bases between them. Germline V lookup: CDR1 SGHAT, CDR2 FQNNGV. The length of the CDR3 is 13 residues.

This sequence joins TRBV28 and TRBJ2-1, with TRBD2 matching over 15 bases. The J segment lost 7 bases and the V segment lost 6 bases, leaving 7 bases of the junction unmatched. This CDR3 is built from 16 residues. The germline V gene encodes CDR1 MDHEN and CDR2 SYDVKM. The DNA of the CDR3 is TGTGCCAGCAGCTTCGCGGGACTAGCGGGGGGTAATGAGCAGTTCTTC. Translated: CASSFAGLAGGNEQFF.

J is TRBJ1-1 and V is TRBV28, with a weak D call TRBD1 (5 bases). This CDR3 is 16 amino acids long. Germline lookup yields CDR1 MDHEN and CDR2 SYDVKM. V was trimmed by 6 bases and J by 1 base, leaving 18 bases between them. As DNA, the CDR3 is TGTGCCAGCAGCTTCACCTCGACGGGGGGGAACACTGAAGCTTTCTTT. Translation gives CASSFTSTGGNTEAFF.

This clone was found a few times. The genes are TRBV30 and TRBJ1-1, with 7 bases aligning to TRBD1. The V segment lost 4 bases and the J segment 0 bases; nucleotides outside the gene matches: 2. The germline V gene encodes CDR1 GTSNPN and CDR2 SVGIG (reference sequence). The CDR3 extends over 13 amino acids. The DNA for the CDR3 is TGTGCCTGGATGGGACAGTTGAACACTGAAGCTTTCTTT. Translated: CAWMGQLNTEAFF.

This clone was counted between two and nine times. The CDR3 spells CASLSNSPTRSSTDTQYF. For the CDR3, the DNA is TGTGCCAGCTTGTCCAATAGCCCCACAAGATCTAGCACAGATACGCAGTATTTT. J is TRBJ2-3 and V is TRBV2; no clear D. The germline V gene encodes CDR1 SNHLY and CDR2 FYNNEI. Trimming removed 8 bases from V and 0 bases from J, with 24 bases in between. CDR3 length: 18 residues.

This clone occurred once. V usage is TRBV5-1 and J usage is TRBJ2-1; D call uncertain. Germline V lookup: CDR1 SGHRS, CDR2 YFSETQ. The CDR3 loop spans 13 amino acids. Trimming removed 2 bases at V and 9 bases at J, with 12 bases between. The CDR3 DNA is TGCGCCAGCAGCTTCACTGGAGCGCGTGAGCAGTTCTTC. Translation gives CASSFTGAREQFF.

The chain's CDR3 is CASSFGRGRGEAFF. CDR3 bases: TGCGCCAGCAGCTTTGGAAGGGGGCGAGGTGAAGCTTTCTTT. This chain joins TRBV5-1 and TRBJ1-1, with 7 bases matching TRBD1. CDR1 and CDR2 from the germline V gene are SGHRS and YFSETQ. The CDR3 runs 14 residues. J lost 7 bases, V lost 2 bases, and 8 bases had no gene match.

The chain uses TRBV6-5 and TRBJ2-7, with TRBD2 as a possible D gene (7 bases). Trimming left V 7 bases short and J 6 bases short, with 19 bases between. This CDR3 comprises 14 residues. The germline gives CDR1 MNHEY, CDR2 SVGAGI. In DNA form, the CDR3 reads TGTGCCAGCACTCCCGTGGGGGGGCCCTTCGAGCAGTACTTC. It encodes CASTPVGGPFEQYF.

The J gene is TRBJ2-7, the V gene TRBV5-4, with a weak D call TRBD2 (7 bases). Trimming took 2 bases from V and 0 from J, leaving 18 bases between them. This CDR3 region has 17 residues. Germline V gene lookup returns CDR1 SGHNT and CDR2 YYREEE (reference sequence). The DNA for the CDR3 is TGTGCCAGCAGCTTCGGGGGCGGGAGTGCGAGCTCCTACGAGCAGTACTTC. It codes for CASSFGGGSASSYEQYF.

The chain couples TRBV11-2 to TRBJ2-6; TRBD2 might be the D (6 bases). The ends were cut back, 1 base at V and 13 bases at J, with 11 bases in the middle. The germline CDR1 and CDR2 sequences are SGHAT and FQNNGV. The CDR3 is made up of 13 amino acids. The CDR3 coding sequence is TGTGCCAGCAGCTTAGGGAGGGGTCAGGTCCTGACTTTC. This translates into CASSLGRGQVLTF. The full variable domain, its missing parts supplied by reference TRBV11-2 and TRBJ2-6, is EAGVAQSPRYKIIEKRQSVAFWCNPISGHATLYWYQQILGQGPKLLIQFQNNGVVDDSQLPKDRFSAERLKGVDSTLKIQPAKLEDSAVYLCASSLGRGQVLTFGAGSRLTVL.

The J gene is TRBJ2-2, the V gene TRBV28, with 10 bases matching TRBD1. Germline V CDR1 and CDR2: MDHEN, SYDVKM. This CDR3 region has 16 residues. The trim removed 6 bases at V and 3 bases at J, leaving 7 bases unmatched. CDR3 region: CASRFSTGGDTGELFF. In DNA form, the CDR3 reads TGTGCCAGCAGATTTTCGACAGGGGGCGACACCGGGGAGCTGTTTTTT.